These 8 T cell receptor beta chains originate from one sample sequenced in a study of cytomegalovirus exposure and HLA in healthy donors. Sequencing was performed with immunoSEQ multiplex PCR; in TCRdb, only in-frame clones are kept and a portion is missing. The sample carries some 190,000 clones, approximately 86% recorded once. The source material was PBMCs. The receptors come from a man aged 30 to 39 in good health and CMV-seropositive.

This clone was observed once. The chain is built from TRBV6-6 and TRBJ2-5, with 7 positions matching TRBD2. The junction had 8 bases not matched to a gene; V was cut back by 3 bases and J by 1 base. The CDR3 loop spans 16 amino acids. CDR1 is MNHNY and CDR2 is SVGAGI in the germline V gene (reference sequence). CDR3 nucleotides: TGTGCCAGCAGTTATGGGTCGGGGGGTGCCCAAGAGACCCAGTACTTC. It specifies CASSYGSGGAQETQYF.

The chain couples TRBV27 to TRBJ2-7; D unresolved. Germline CDR1 is MNHEY and CDR2 is SMNVEV (reference sequence). This CDR3 is 15 amino acids long. Between the trimmed V and J ends, which lost 0 bases and 4 bases, there was a span of 13 bases. The CDR3 DNA reads TGTGCCAGCAGTTTATCGTCCTCCCCTGCGTACGAGCAGTACTTC. Translated: CASSLSSSPAYEQYF.

The chain combines TRBV18 with TRBJ1-5; no clear D gene. This CDR3 spans 15 amino acids. Deletions cut 5 bases from V and 1 base from J, with 12 bases between. Germline V gene lookup returns CDR1 KGHSH and CDR2 LQKENI. The CDR3 DNA reads as TGTGCCAGCTCATTCGGGAAGATAAGCAATCAGCCCCAGCATTTT. It encodes CASSFGKISNQPQHF.

The V and J genes are TRBV11-3 and TRBJ1-1, with unresolved D. Germline CDR1 and CDR2: SGHNT and YENEEA. The ends were cut back, 2 bases at V and 0 bases at J, with 7 bases in the middle. This CDR3 is 14 amino acids long. The CDR3 nucleotides read TGTGCCAGCAGCTTAATGGGTGTGAACACTGAAGCTTTCTTT. This encodes CASSLMGVNTEAFF.

This clone was detected only a few times. The rearrangement links TRBV11-1 to TRBJ2-7; D is undetermined. Looked up from germline, CDR1 is SGHAT and CDR2 is FQDESV (reference sequence). Trimming shortened V by 5 bases and J by 2 bases, and 13 bases separated the two germline ends. The CDR3 is 14 residues long. CDR3 bases: TGTGCCAGCAGCCCTCGGCCGATGGCCTACGAGCAGTACTTC. Translation: CASSPRPMAYEQYF.

This chain joins TRBV7-9 and TRBJ2-7; 10 bases fit TRBD1. The CDR3 loop spans 15 amino acids. Germline trimming cut 4 bases from V and 6 bases from J; bases unmatched to any gene: 9. Germline V lookup: CDR1 SEHNR, CDR2 FQNEAQ (reference sequence). As DNA, the CDR3 is TGTGCCAGCAGCTCCACGGGACAGGGGTGGGTCGAGCAGTACTTC. Translation: CASSSTGQGWVEQYF. The whole variable domain, filled in from reference TRBV7-9 and TRBJ2-7, reads DTGVSQNPRHKITKRGQNVTFRCDPISEHNRLYWYRQTLGQGPEFLTYFQNEAQLEKSRLLSDRFSAERPKGSFSTLEIQRTEQGDSAMYLCASSSTGQGWVEQYFGPGTRLTVT.

The rearrangement uses TRBV4-1 and TRBJ1-5, with 10 bases lining up with TRBD1. Losses at the gene ends were 4 bases for V and 4 bases for J; bases not matched to a gene: 1. The CDR3 spans 14 residues. Germline V CDR1 and CDR2: MGHRA, YSYEKL. CDR3 bases: TGCGCCAGCAGCCGGACAGGGGGAAATCAGCCCCAGCATTTT. This codes for CASSRTGGNQPQHF.

V and J are TRBV6-1 and TRBJ1-5, with 8 bases matching TRBD1. V shed 3 bases and J 4 bases; nucleotides not matched to a gene: 5. This CDR3 region has 15 residues. Germline values: CDR1 MNHNS, CDR2 SASEGT. The CDR3 DNA sequence: TGTGCCAGCAGTGACAGGGGGCTAGGAAATCAGCCCCAGCATTTT. This sequence encodes CASSDRGLGNQPQHF.